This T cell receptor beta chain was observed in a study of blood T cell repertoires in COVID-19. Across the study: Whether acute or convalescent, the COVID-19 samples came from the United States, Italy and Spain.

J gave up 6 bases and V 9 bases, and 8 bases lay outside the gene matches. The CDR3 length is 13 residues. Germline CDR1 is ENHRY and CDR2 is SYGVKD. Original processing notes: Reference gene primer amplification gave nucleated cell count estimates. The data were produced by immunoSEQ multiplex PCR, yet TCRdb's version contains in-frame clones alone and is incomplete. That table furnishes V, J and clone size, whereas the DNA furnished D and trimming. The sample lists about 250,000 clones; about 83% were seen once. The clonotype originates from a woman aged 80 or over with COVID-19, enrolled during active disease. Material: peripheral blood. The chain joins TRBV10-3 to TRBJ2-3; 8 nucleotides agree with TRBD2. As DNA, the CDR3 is TGTGCCATTCGGGGGGGGCTTCGGGATACGCAGTATTTT. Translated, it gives CAIRGGLRDTQYF.